This TCR beta chain was obtained from a study of T cell responses to AZD1222 COVID-19 vaccine. Analysis merged second doses at about 4 or about 12 weeks. The protocol was immunoSEQ multiplex PCR, while the TCRdb copy is restricted to in-frame clones and leaves out a portion. The sample has 150,000 to 200,000 clones; approximately 90% are singletons. General study points: Only a handful of AZD1222 recipients tested seropositive at baseline. White British ancestry dominated among donors, who included more females, and clonal diversity was possibly underestimated. In all cases, repertoires were sampled only after the peak T cell response.

V was pared by 4 bases and J by 6 bases, with 17 bases between. The CDR3 runs 15 residues. CDR1 is SGDLS, CDR2 YYNGEE, per germline. A remark on this clone: Antigen unknown.

The sequencing used peripheral blood, collected 28 days after the second AZD1222 dose. This sequence joins TRBV9 and TRBJ2-1, with D possibly matching TRBD2 (6 bases). This receptor was obtained from an adult who received the AZD1222 COVID-19 vaccine. DNA for the CDR3: TGTGCCAGCAGCATTACCGGGACTCCATCCAATGAGCAGTTCTTC. It translates to CASSITGTPSNEQFF.